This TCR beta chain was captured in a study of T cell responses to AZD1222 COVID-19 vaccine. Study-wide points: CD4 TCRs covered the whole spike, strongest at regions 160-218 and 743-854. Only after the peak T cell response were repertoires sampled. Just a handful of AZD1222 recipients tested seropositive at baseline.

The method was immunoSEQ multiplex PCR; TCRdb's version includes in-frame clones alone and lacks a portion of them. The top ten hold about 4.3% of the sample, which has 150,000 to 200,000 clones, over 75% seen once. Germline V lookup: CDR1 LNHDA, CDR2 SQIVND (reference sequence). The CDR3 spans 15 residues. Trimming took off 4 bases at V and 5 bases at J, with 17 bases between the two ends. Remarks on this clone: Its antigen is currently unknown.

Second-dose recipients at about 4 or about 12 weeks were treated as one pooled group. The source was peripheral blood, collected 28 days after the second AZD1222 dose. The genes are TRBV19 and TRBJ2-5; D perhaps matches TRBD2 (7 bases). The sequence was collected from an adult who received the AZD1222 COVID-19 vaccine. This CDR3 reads CASSTQRGAQETQYF. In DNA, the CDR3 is TGTGCCAGTAGTACACAACGGGGGGCTCAGGAGACCCAGTACTTC.